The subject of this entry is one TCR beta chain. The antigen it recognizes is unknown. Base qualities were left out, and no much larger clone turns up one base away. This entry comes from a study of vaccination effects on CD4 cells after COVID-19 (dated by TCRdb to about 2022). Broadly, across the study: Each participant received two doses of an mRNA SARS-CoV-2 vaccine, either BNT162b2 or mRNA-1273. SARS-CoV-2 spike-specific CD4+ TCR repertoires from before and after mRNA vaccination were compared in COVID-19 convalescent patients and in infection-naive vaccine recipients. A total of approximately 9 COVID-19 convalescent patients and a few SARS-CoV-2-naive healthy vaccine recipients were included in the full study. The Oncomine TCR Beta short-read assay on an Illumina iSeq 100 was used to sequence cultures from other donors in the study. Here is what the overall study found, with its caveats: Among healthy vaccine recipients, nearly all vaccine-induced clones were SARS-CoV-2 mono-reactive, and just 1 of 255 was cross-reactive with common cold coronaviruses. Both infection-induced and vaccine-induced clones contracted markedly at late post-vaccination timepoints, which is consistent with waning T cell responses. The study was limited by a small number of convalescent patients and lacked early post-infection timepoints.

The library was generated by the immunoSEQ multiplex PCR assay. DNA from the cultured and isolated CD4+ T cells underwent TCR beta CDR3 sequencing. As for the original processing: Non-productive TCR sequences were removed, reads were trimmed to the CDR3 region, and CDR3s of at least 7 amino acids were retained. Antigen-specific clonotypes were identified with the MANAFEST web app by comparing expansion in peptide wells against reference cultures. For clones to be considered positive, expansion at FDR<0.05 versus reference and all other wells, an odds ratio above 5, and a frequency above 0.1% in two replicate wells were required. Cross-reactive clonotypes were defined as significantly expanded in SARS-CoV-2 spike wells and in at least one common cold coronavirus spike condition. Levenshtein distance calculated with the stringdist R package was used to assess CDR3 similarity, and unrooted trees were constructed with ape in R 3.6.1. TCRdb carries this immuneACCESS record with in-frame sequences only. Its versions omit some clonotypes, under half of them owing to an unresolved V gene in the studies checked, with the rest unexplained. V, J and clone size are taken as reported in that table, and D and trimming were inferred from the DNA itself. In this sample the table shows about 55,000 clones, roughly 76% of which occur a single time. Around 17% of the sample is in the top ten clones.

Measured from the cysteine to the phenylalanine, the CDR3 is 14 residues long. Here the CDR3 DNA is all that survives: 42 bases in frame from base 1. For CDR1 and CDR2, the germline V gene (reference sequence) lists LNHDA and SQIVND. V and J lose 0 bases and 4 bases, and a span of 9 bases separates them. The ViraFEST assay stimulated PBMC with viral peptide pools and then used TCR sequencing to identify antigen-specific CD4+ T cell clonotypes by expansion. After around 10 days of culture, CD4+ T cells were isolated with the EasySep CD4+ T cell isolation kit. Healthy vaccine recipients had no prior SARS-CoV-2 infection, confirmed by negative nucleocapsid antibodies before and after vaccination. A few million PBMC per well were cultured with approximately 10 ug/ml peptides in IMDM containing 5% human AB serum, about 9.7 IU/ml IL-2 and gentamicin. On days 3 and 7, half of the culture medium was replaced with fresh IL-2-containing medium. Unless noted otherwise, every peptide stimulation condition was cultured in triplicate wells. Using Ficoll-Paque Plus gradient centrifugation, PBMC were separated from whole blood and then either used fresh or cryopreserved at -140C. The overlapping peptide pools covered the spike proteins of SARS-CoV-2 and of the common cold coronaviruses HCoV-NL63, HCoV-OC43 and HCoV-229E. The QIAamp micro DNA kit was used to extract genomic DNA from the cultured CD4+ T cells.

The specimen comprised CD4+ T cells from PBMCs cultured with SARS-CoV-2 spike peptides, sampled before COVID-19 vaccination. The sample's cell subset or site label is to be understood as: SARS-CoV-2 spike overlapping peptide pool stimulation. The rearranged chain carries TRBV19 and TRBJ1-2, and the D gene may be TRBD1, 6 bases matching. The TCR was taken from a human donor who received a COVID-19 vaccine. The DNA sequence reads TGTGCCAGTAGTATAGAGGGGGCGGCCTATGGCTACACCTTC. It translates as CASSIEGAAYGYTF.